These 10 T cell receptor beta chains came from one sample sequenced in a study of blood T cell repertoires in COVID-19. Only in-frame clones appear in the TCRdb table, and some are missing; sequencing was by immunoSEQ multiplex PCR. The data hold about 250,000 clones, with 83% observed a single time. Specimen: PBMCs or T cells enriched from blood (not recorded which). All receptors come from a woman between 40 and 55 years old who had been exposed to COVID-19.

The V call is TRBV4-2, the J call TRBJ1-2; D unclear. CDR1 is LGHNA and CDR2 is YNFKEQ in the germline V gene. The V and J ends lost 2 bases and 1 base respectively, with 5 bases between them. CDR3 length: 13 residues. The CDR3 DNA is TGTGCCAGCAGCCAAAGCTTTAACTATGGCTACACCTTC. Its protein product is CASSQSFNYGYTF.

The J gene is TRBJ1-1, the V gene TRBV6-1, with TRBD1 matching 9 bases. CDR3 length: 16 amino acids. The junction had 4 bases not matched to a gene; V was cut back by 1 base and J by 1 base. Per germline, CDR1 MNHNS and CDR2 SASEGT. CDR3 sequence (DNA): TGTGCCAGCAGTGAAGTACAGGGGGCGAGGAACACTGAAGCTTTCTTT. Encoded protein: CASSEVQGARNTEAFF.

J is TRBJ1-2 and V is TRBV5-1; D might be TRBD1 (5 bases). The CDR3 length is 17 residues. The V and J ends lost 0 bases and 4 bases respectively, with 19 bases between them. The V gene's germline CDR1 is SGHRS and CDR2 YFSETQ. The CDR3 coding sequence is TGCGCCAGCAGCTTGGAAGGAAGACAGCCCCCCCTCTATGGCTACACCTTC. Residues: CASSLEGRQPPLYGYTF.

Here the CDR3 DNA reads TGTGCCACCAGCAGGGGCAGGGCCGGTGAAAAACTGTTTTTT. It specifies CATSRGRAGEKLFF. V gene TRBV15 combines with J gene TRBJ1-4; perhaps TRBD1 as D (5 bases). V was pared by 3 bases and J by 7 bases, with 12 bases between. The CDR3 runs to 14 residues. Germline lookup yields CDR1 LNHNV and CDR2 YYDKDF (reference sequence).

The chain combines TRBV19 with TRBJ1-2; 10 nucleotides match TRBD1. Germline CDR1 and CDR2: LNHDA and SQIVND (reference sequence). The CDR3 covers 17 residues. The trim removed 5 bases at V and 2 bases at J, leaving 11 bases unmatched. CDR3: CASSGGQGLGANYGYTF. CDR3 nucleotide sequence: TGTGCCAGTAGTGGGGGACAGGGGCTCGGGGCGAACTATGGCTACACCTTC.

This chain connects TRBV5-1 to TRBJ2-7; tentatively, D is TRBD1 (6 bases). Germline V CDR1 and CDR2: SGHRS, YFSETQ. The V end was cut by 1 base, the J end by 5 bases, with 16 bases between. CDR3 length: 15 residues. The CDR3 sequence is CASSLQGPRRDEQYF. CDR3 in DNA: TGCGCCAGCAGCTTGCAGGGGCCCCGTCGGGACGAGCAGTACTTC. Full variable domain (outside the CDR3, taken from reference TRBV5-1 and TRBJ2-7): KAGVTQTPRYLIKTRGQQVTLSCSPISGHRSVSWYQQTPGQGLQFLFEYFSETQRNKGNFPGRFSGRQFSNSRSEMNVSTLELGDSALYLCASSLQGPRRDEQYFGPGTRLTVT.

The chain couples TRBV25-1 to TRBJ2-2; 9 nucleotides line up with TRBD2. J was trimmed by 3 bases and V by 6 bases; bases with no gene match: 5. Germline lookup yields CDR1 MGHDK and CDR2 SYGVNS. The CDR3 contains 15 residues. The CDR3 sequence is CASRATSGYTGELFF. The CDR3 nucleotides read TGTGCCAGCAGGGCAACTAGCGGGTACACCGGGGAGCTGTTTTTT.

Only a few counts were recorded for this clone. The rearrangement uses TRBV14 and TRBJ2-5; no definite D call. The CDR3 runs to 15 residues. Germline V gene lookup returns CDR1 SGHDN and CDR2 FVKESK. Between the trimmed V and J ends, which lost 0 bases and 6 bases, there was a span of 14 bases. CDR3 coding DNA: TGTGCCAGCAGCCAAGATCCGCAGGAATTCAAGACCCAGTACTTC. As protein: CASSQDPQEFKTQYF.

The V and J genes are TRBV4-1 and TRBJ1-2; TRBD1 matches 10 bases. Trimming at V came to 1 base and at J to 6 bases, leaving 2 bases not matched to a gene. Germline V gives CDR1 MGHRA, CDR2 YSYEKL. The CDR3 consists of 14 residues. The CDR3 region is CASSQGQGANGYTF. The CDR3 DNA reads as TGCGCCAGCAGCCAAGGACAGGGGGCAAATGGCTACACCTTC.

The V gene is TRBV3-1 (or the pseudogene TRBV3-2), the J gene TRBJ1-2; 9 bases line up with TRBD1. Germline trimming cut 7 bases from V and 4 bases from J; bases unmatched to any gene: 7. Germline V lookup: CDR1 LGHDT, CDR2 YNNKEL (reference sequence). The length of the CDR3 is 14 residues. The DNA of the CDR3 is TGTGCCAGCACCCAGGGACAGGGCAGCTATGGCTACACCTTC. It yields the protein CASTQGQGSYGYTF.